Below, one TCR beta chain is given with its context. This entry comes from a study of blood T cell repertoires in COVID-19. Background on the study: The United States, Italy and Spain supplied acute and convalescent COVID-19 samples.

This CDR3 has 14 amino acids. The germline V and J ends were trimmed by 2 bases and 2 bases, with 11 bases remaining between them. CDR1 and CDR2 from the germline V gene are SGHRS and YFSETQ. Measured with immunoSEQ multiplex PCR; TCRdb has only the in-frame clones, and not every one. The repertoire consists of fewer than 200,000 clones, with approximately 88% occurring once and the leading ten covering about 9.4%. Enrollees, about 18 to 100 years old, lived in approximately 25 US areas. Cohort assignment relied on participant-reported clinical history. V usage is TRBV5-1 and J usage is TRBJ2-7, with D unclear. This TCR derives from a woman between 18 and 29 years old who had recovered from COVID-19. Sequencing input: PBMCs or T cells enriched from blood (not recorded which). The CDR3: CASSFETFPYEQYF. CDR3 DNA: TGCGCCAGCAGCTTTGAGACATTTCCCTACGAGCAGTACTTC. Based on the CDR3 plus reference TRBV5-1 and TRBJ2-7, the full variable domain is KAGVTQTPRYLIKTRGQQVTLSCSPISGHRSVSWYQQTPGQGLQFLFEYFSETQRNKGNFPGRFSGRQFSNSRSEMNVSTLELGDSALYLCASSFETFPYEQYFGPGTRLTVT.